This T cell receptor beta chain derives from a study of shared T cell receptors in the human thymus (dated by TCRdb to the early 2020s). Looking at the study overall: The study examined how the human thymus generates shared, self-reactive T-cell receptor alpha chains.

The library was produced with the immunoSEQ multiplex PCR assay. Held by TCRdb, this immuneACCESS table contains in-frame sequences only and omits some clones. Under half of the omission traces to an unresolved V gene where checked; the cause of the rest is unknown. For this sample there are approximately 730,000 clones; 80% to 90% appear just once. The ten largest clones represent roughly 0.01% of the sample. V lost 1 base and J lost 0 bases; the stretch between them is 10 bases long. Looking up the germline V gene yields CDR1 SGHDT and CDR2 YYEEEE. The CDR3 runs 16 residues from the cysteine to the phenylalanine. Only the CDR3 DNA is retained, 48 bases long and in frame from the first base. Concerning this clone itself: Its recognized antigen is unknown. Base qualities are not provided; no much larger clone lies one nucleotide away.

These data also featured in a second study, about human thymus T cells. The second study's authors report: Donors were immunologically healthy infants undergoing open corrective cardiac surgery for congenital heart defects in Finland. Thymus tissue was collected as surgical resects that were removed during corrective cardiac surgery. Biased V and J gene segment usage appeared to be present in both thymic and peripheral blood repertoires. According to the related research, thymic TCR repertoires were highly overlapping among unrelated individuals. The study described the TCR alpha and beta repertoires in about eight infant thymus samples and a few matching peripheral blood samples. Donor ages ranging from about 6 to 244 days were recorded, and five to seven male and two female infants were included in the cohort. Thymocytes were freed from the tissue by mechanical means and kept at -70 degrees C as pellets of roughly 9-30 million cells. A QIAsymphony instrument was used to extract genomic DNA from frozen cell pellets. The immunoSEQ multiplex PCR assay was used to amplify the TCRB and TCRAD loci from a standardized amount of quality-controlled genomic DNA. Amplicons spanned the V(D)J region at a length sufficient to cover the CDR3 and identify V and J genes. The amplicons were sequenced on an Illumina platform via the commercial immunoSEQ service. Primer bias and sequencing errors were corrected as previously described, and TCRAD and TCRB were defined on the basis of the IMGT database. Analysis of the repertoires was done with immunoSEQ Analyzer 3.0 and VDJTools and included basic statistics, V/J segment usage, diversity estimates, rarefaction and pairwise overlap. Diversity was estimated using the Chao1, ChaoE, Efron-Thisted, Shannon and inverse Simpson indices, and was also estimated on datasets down-sampled to the size of the smallest sample. Repertoire overlap used strict matching of CDR3 nucleotide sequence, V gene and J gene, with Jaccard-based multidimensional scaling clustering. On average, thymus samples yielded 810,000 or so unique TCRB clonotypes, whereas blood samples yielded some 85,000.

Here the chain combines TRBV5-6 and TRBJ1-4; the D gene is perhaps TRBD1, from 5 matching bases. The receptor was isolated from a girl under three years old with a congenital heart defect. Donor details come from another sample of the same person, matched by shared clones. Input material: thymocytes. The encoded CDR3 is CASSLPRETTNEKLFF. The DNA sequence follows: TGTGCCAGCAGCTTGCCCAGGGAAACAACTAATGAAAAACTGTTTTTT.